The 13 T cell receptor beta chains in this list originate from one sample, sequenced in a study of control samples from healthy donors and cancer patients. Assay: immunoSEQ multiplex PCR; the TCRdb copy retains only in-frame clones and omits some. Of about 160,000 clones in the sample, around 94% were seen once. Sample: PBMCs. These receptors were obtained from a man aged 60 to 75 with colorectal cancer.

Points on this clone: A junction end diverges from the germline sequence, so it may reflect a read error. The gene calls are TRBV6-5 and TRBJ2-5; the D is unclear. Germline assignment: CDR1 MNHEY and CDR2 SVGAGI. The CDR3 extends over 12 amino acids. The CDR3 is CASSQDQETQYF. CDR3 nucleotides: TGTGCCAGCAGCCAGGACCAGGAGACCCAGTACTTC.

In its sample, this clone was seen once. The V and J genes are TRBV19 and TRBJ1-5; D is possibly TRBD1 (6 bases). CDR3 length: 18 residues. V lost 1 base, J lost 3 bases, and 19 bases lay in between. The germline gives CDR1 LNHDA, CDR2 SQIVND (reference sequence). The CDR3 DNA reads TGTGCCAGTAGTATAGTGGGTCGGGGGGGCGTGTACAATCAGCCCCAGCATTTT. It yields the protein CASSIVGRGGVYNQPQHF.

In this sample, this clone turned up once. V gene TRBV6-4 combines with J gene TRBJ2-7; no reliable D call. The CDR3 is 13 amino acids. CDR1 and CDR2 (germline): MRHNA, SNTAGT. V shed 5 bases and J shed 6 bases, with 14 bases lying between them. CDR3 sequence (DNA): TGTGCCAGCAGTCATCCCAATATGTGCGAGCAGTACTTC. Its translation: CASSHPNMCEQYF.

The chain has TRBV5-1 and TRBJ2-3, with D possibly matching TRBD2 (5 bases). The germline CDR1 and CDR2 sequences are SGHRS and YFSETQ. With 4 bases removed from V and 1 base from J, the gap between germline ends came to 7 bases. The CDR3 has 13 residues. The CDR3 DNA reads as TGCGCCAGCAGCCCCGGGGGCACAGATACGCAGTATTTT. Protein product: CASSPGGTDTQYF. Combining the CDR3 with reference TRBV5-1 and TRBJ2-3 gives the whole variable domain KAGVTQTPRYLIKTRGQQVTLSCSPISGHRSVSWYQQTPGQGLQFLFEYFSETQRNKGNFPGRFSGRQFSNSRSEMNVSTLELGDSALYLCASSPGGTDTQYFGPGTRLTVL.

The chain couples TRBV6-6 to TRBJ1-2, with 8 bases matching TRBD1. The CDR3 has 13 residues. CDR1 and CDR2 from the germline V gene are MNHNY and SVGAGI (reference sequence). The junction had 7 bases not matched to a gene; V was cut back by 5 bases and J by 8 bases. DNA for the CDR3: TGTGCCAGCAGTCAGCGGACAGGGAGCGGCTACACCTTC. Its protein product is CASSQRTGSGYTF.

The rearrangement links TRBV10-3 to TRBJ1-6; the D gene is possibly TRBD1 (5 bases). Germline V lookup: CDR1 ENHRY, CDR2 SYGVKD. The CDR3 has 13 residues. The V end lost 7 bases, the J end lost 7 bases, and 11 bases lay between the germline ends. The CDR3 DNA is TGTGCCATCACATCAGGGTACAATTCACCCCTCCACTTT. It specifies CAITSGYNSPLHF.

The chain couples TRBV5-4 to TRBJ1-2; the D is unclear. V dropped 3 bases and J dropped 4 bases, with 16 bases sitting between them. The CDR3 sequence is 15 residues long. CDR1 SGHNT and CDR2 YYREEE come from the germline V gene (reference sequence). The CDR3 coding sequence is TGTGCCAGCAGCTCGGTCGGGGAACGCTCCTATGGCTACACCTTC. It codes for CASSSVGERSYGYTF. The full variable domain, in which reference TRBV5-4 and TRBJ1-2 provide the parts outside the CDR3, is ETGVTQSPTHLIKTRGQQVTLRCSSQSGHNTVSWYQQALGQGPQFIFQYYREEENGRGNFPPRFSGLQFPNYSSELNVNALELDDSALYLCASSSVGERSYGYTFGSGTRLTVV.

The rearrangement uses TRBV19 and TRBJ2-3; 7 bases line up with TRBD2. Germline CDR1 is LNHDA and CDR2 is SQIVND (reference sequence). This CDR3 contains 15 residues. Trimming removed 1 base from V and 5 bases from J; junction bases left unmatched: 6. The CDR3: CASSIGDTGGDTQYF. The CDR3 region has the DNA TGTGCCAGTAGTATAGGAGACACGGGAGGAGATACGCAGTATTTT.

The sample holds one count of this clone. The CDR3 DNA follows: TGCGCCAGCAGCTTCGGACCGGTAACTGGGGACACCGGGGAGCTGTTTTTT. Translation: CASSFGPVTGDTGELFF. The rearrangement uses TRBV5-1 and TRBJ2-2; D call uncertain. The germline gives CDR1 SGHRS, CDR2 YFSETQ. The CDR3 extends over 17 amino acids. The V and J ends lost 2 bases and 3 bases respectively, with 17 bases between them.

The chain couples TRBV19 to TRBJ2-1; 15 nucleotides agree with TRBD2. Trimming took 6 bases from V and 4 from J; bases not matched to a gene: 4. Germline-derived CDR1 and CDR2 are LNHDA and SQIVND (reference sequence). The length of the CDR3 is 16 residues. CDR3 bases: TGTGCCAGTAGCCGGACTAGCGGGGGGGTTTACAATGAGCAGTTCTTC. Its translation: CASSRTSGGVYNEQFF.

The chain uses TRBV6-5 and TRBJ2-7; 8 bases fit TRBD1. The germline V gene encodes CDR1 MNHEY and CDR2 SVGAGI. CDR3 length equals 15 residues. Trimming at V came to 7 bases and at J to 3 bases, leaving 11 bases not matched to a gene. The CDR3 region has the DNA TGTGCCAGCAAAGTCGACAGGGGACAAGGCTACGAGCAGTACTTC. Translated, it gives CASKVDRGQGYEQYF.

J is TRBJ1-2 and V is TRBV2; 7 bases match TRBD1. Germline-derived CDR1 and CDR2 are SNHLY and FYNNEI. V dropped 6 bases and J dropped 0; count of bases not matched to a gene: 7. The CDR3 totals 15 residues. The CDR3 region is CASREGQRPNYGYTF. Written as DNA, the CDR3 is TGTGCCAGCAGGGAGGGACAGAGACCTAACTATGGCTACACCTTC.

The count of this clone is one. This chain links TRBV19 with TRBJ1-3; a weak D match, TRBD1 (6 bases). V was cut by 7 bases and J by 4 bases, with 17 bases left in between. Germline V gives CDR1 LNHDA, CDR2 SQIVND (reference sequence). The CDR3 runs 15 residues. CDR3 in amino acids: CASKPGTGAGNTIYF. The CDR3 region has the DNA TGTGCCAGTAAGCCCGGGACGGGGGCCGGAAACACCATATATTTT.